This T cell receptor beta chain was obtained from a study of shared clonotypes between healthy human individuals. Repertoires were generated with immunoSEQ multiplex PCR, while TCRdb's copy carries only in-frame clones and drops some. This table holds 300,000 to 400,000 clones, 80% to 90% found once. CDR1 and CDR2 (germline): SGDLS, YYNGEE. V was clipped by 4 bases and J by 5 bases, with 6 bases between them. This CDR3 contains 12 residues. The receptor's source is a young man in good health. The genes are TRBV9 and TRBJ2-2; D gene ambiguous. Source material: memory CD8+ T cells sorted from blood. The subset is: CD45RO+ cells pooled with CCR7-negative TemRA cells. The CDR3 loop reads CASSPGTGELFF. Here the CDR3 DNA reads TGTGCCAGCAGCCCTGGTACCGGGGAGCTGTTTTTT.